This TCR beta chain is drawn from a study of cytomegalovirus exposure and HLA in healthy donors. Broader study findings: As confirmed in vitro, a few CMV-associated chains were specific for CMV antigens.

Turning to this clone: As yet, its antigen is unknown.

Trimming pared 3 bases from V and 4 bases from J, leaving 16 bases between. The V gene's germline CDR1 is LNHDA and CDR2 SQIVND (reference sequence). The CDR3 consists of 15 residues. Here immunoSEQ multiplex PCR was the method, and the copy in TCRdb shows in-frame clones only, minus some. The data contain over 200,000 clones, roughly 84% of them singletons. The sequencing input was PBMCs. The chain carries TRBV19 and TRBJ2-7; a possible D gene is TRBD1 (6 bases). The receptor was isolated from a woman aged 18-35 years in good health and CMV-seropositive. The CDR3 is CASSIDGGRGYEQYF. CDR3 nucleotides: TGTGCCAGTAGTATCGATGGTGGCAGGGGATACGAGCAGTACTTC.